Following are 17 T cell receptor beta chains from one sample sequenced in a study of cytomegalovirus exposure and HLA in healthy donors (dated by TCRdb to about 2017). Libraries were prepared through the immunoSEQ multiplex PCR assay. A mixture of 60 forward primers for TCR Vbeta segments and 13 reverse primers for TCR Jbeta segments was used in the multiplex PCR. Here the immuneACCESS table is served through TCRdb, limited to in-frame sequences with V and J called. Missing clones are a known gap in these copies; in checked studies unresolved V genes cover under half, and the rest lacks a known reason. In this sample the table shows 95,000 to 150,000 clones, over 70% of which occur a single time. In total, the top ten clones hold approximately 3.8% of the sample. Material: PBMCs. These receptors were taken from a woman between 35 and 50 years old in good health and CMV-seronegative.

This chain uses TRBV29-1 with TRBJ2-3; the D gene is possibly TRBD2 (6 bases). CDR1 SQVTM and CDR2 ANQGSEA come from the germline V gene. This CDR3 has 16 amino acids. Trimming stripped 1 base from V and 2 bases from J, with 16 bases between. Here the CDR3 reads CSVEVRTKLNTDTQYF. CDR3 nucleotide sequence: TGCAGCGTTGAAGTACGGACTAAATTAAACACAGATACGCAGTATTTT.

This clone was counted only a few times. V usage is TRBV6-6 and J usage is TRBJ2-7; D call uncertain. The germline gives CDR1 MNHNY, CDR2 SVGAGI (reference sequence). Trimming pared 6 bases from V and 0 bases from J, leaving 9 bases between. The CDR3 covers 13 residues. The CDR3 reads CASREPSSYEQYF. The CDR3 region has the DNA TGTGCCAGCAGGGAGCCCTCCTCCTACGAGCAGTACTTC.

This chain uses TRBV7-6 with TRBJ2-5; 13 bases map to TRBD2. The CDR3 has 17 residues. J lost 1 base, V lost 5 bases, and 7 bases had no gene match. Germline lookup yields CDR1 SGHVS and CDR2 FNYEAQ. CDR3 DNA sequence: TGTGCCAGCAGCCCTAGCGGACTAGCGGGGGCCCAAGAGACCCAGTACTTC. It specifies CASSPSGLAGAQETQYF.

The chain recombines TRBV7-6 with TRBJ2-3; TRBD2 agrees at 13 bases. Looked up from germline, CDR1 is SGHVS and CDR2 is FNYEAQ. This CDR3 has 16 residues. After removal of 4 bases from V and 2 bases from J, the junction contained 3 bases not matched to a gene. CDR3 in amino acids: CASSSTSGGSTDTQYF. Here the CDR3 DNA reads TGTGCCAGCAGCTCGACTAGCGGGGGGTCCACAGATACGCAGTATTTT.

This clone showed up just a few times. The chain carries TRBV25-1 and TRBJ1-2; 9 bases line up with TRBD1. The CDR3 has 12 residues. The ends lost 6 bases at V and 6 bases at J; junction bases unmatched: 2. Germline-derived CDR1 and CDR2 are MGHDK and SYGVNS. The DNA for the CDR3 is TGTGCCAGCAGAACAGGGGGCGATGGCTACACCTTC. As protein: CASRTGGDGYTF.

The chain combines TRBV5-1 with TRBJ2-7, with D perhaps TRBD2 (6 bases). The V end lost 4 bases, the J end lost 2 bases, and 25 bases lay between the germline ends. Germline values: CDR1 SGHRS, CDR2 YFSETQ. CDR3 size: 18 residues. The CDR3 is CASSPNPPALATAYEQYF. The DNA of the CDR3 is TGCGCCAGCAGCCCCAACCCCCCCGCGCTAGCGACAGCCTACGAGCAGTACTTC.

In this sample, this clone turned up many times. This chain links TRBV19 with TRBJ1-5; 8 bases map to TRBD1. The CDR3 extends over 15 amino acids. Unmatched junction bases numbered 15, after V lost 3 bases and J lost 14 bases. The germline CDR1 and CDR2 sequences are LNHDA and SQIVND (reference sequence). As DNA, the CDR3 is TGTGCCAGTAGTATTTCTGAGGACAGGGAGAACCTAGAGCATTTT. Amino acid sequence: CASSISEDRENLEHF.

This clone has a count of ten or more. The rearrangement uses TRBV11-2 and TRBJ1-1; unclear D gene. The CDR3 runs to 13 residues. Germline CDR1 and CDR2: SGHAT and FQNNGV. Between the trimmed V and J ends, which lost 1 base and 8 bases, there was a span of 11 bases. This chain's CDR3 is CASSLGQAMEAFF. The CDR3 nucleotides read TGTGCCAGCAGCTTAGGGCAGGCCATGGAAGCTTTCTTT.

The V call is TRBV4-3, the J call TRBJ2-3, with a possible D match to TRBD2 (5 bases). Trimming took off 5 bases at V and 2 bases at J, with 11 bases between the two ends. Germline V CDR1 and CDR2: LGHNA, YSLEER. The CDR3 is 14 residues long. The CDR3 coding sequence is TGCGCCAGCAGCGCGGGTGTGGACACAGATACGCAGTATTTT. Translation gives CASSAGVDTDTQYF.

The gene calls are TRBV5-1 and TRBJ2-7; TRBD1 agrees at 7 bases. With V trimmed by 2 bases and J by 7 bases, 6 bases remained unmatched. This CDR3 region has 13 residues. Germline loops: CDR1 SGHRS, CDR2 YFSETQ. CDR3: CASSLGQAGEQYF. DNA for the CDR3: TGCGCCAGCAGCTTAGGACAGGCTGGAGAGCAGTACTTC.

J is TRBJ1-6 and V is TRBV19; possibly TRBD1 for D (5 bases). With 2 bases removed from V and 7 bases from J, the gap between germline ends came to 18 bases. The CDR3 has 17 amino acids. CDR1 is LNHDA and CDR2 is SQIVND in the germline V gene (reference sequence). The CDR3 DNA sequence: TGTGCCAGTAGTATAATTGGAGGGGATTCGGGAAATTCACCCCTCCACTTT. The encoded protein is CASSIIGGDSGNSPLHF.

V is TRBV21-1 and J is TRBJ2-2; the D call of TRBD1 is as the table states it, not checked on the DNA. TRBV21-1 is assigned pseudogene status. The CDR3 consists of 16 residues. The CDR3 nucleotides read TGTGCCAGCAGCAAAGCACAGGGTGGTAGCACCGGGGAGCTGTTTTTT. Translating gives CASSKAQGGSTGELFF.

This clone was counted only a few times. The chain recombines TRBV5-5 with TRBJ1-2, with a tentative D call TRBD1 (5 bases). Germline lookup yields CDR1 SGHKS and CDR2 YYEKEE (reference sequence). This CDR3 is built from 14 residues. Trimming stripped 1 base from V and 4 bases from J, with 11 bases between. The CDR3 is CASSLSGEVYGYTF. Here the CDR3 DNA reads TGTGCCAGCAGCTTGTCGGGGGAGGTCTATGGCTACACCTTC.

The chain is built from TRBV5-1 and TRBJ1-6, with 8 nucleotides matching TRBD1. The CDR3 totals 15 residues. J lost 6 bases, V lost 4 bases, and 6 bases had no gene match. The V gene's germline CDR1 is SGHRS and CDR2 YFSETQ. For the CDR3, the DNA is TGCGCCAGCAGCAAAGGGACAGGCGGTAATTCACCCCTCCACTTT. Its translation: CASSKGTGGNSPLHF.

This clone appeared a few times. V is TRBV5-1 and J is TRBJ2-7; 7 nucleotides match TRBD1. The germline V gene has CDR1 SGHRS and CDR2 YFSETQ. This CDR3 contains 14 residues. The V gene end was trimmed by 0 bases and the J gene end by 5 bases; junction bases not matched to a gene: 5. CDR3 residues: CASSLATGVNEQYF. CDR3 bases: TGCGCCAGCAGCTTGGCCACAGGGGTAAACGAGCAGTACTTC. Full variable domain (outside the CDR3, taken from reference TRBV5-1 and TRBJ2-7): KAGVTQTPRYLIKTRGQQVTLSCSPISGHRSVSWYQQTPGQGLQFLFEYFSETQRNKGNFPGRFSGRQFSNSRSEMNVSTLELGDSALYLCASSLATGVNEQYFGPGTRLTVT.

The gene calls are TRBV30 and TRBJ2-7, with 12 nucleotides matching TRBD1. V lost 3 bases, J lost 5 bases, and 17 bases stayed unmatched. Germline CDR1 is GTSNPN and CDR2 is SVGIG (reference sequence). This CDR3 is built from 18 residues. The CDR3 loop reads CAWRCGDRGDRGPHEQYF. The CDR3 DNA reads TGTGCCTGGAGATGTGGAGACCGGGGGGACAGGGGGCCCCACGAGCAGTACTTC.

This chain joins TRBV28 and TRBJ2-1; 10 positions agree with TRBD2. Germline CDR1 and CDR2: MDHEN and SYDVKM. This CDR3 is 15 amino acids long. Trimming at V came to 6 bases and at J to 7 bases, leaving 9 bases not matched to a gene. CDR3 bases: TGTGCCAGCAGCCCCAGCGGGAGGGCCATAAATGAGCAGTTCTTC. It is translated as CASSPSGRAINEQFF.